This TCR beta chain appears in the sequencing data of a study of blood T cell repertoires in COVID-19. Looking at the study overall: Samples taken during acute and convalescent COVID-19 were collected in the United States, Italy and Spain. Nucleic acid was either cDNA or gDNA, and it came from T cells, B-cell-depleted T cells, or PBMCs.

The CDR3 is 12 amino acids. V lost 3 bases and J 7 bases, leaving 9 bases between the germline ends. Germline V gene data show CDR1 as LGHDT and CDR2 as YNNKEL (reference sequence). Only one count was recorded for this clone. Source study methods: From reference gene primer amplification, estimates of nucleated cell counts were derived. Assay: immunoSEQ multiplex PCR; the TCRdb copy retains only in-frame clones and omits some. That table is the source of V, J and clone size, and D and trimming were worked out from the DNA. Of 110,000 or so clones listed, 85% to 90% are singletons. The receptor comes from a human donor in a cohort sampled during active COVID-19. The chain is built from TRBV3-1 (or the pseudogene TRBV3-2) and TRBJ1-1; D uncertain. The sample comprised peripheral blood. CDR3: CASSQLSYEAFF. CDR3 sequence (DNA): TGTGCCAGCAGCCAGCTGAGTTATGAAGCTTTCTTT.